Shown below are 24 T cell receptor beta chains from a single sample sequenced in a study of OX40 agonist ivuxolimab in advanced cancers. Libraries were prepared by immunoSEQ multiplex PCR; TCRdb keeps only in-frame clonotypes and omits some of them. The table shows 50,000 to 55,000 clones, with roughly four fifths occurring only once. The material sequenced was CD4+ or CD8+ T cells sorted from blood, taken in a trial of the OX40 agonist ivuxolimab. Receptors originate from an adult with an advanced solid tumor such as melanoma, head and neck, liver or kidney cancer.

The V and J genes are TRBV10-3 and TRBJ2-3, with D perhaps TRBD1 or TRBD2 (6 bases each). Germline V gives CDR1 ENHRY, CDR2 SYGVKD. This CDR3 is built from 17 residues. The V end was cut by 0 bases, the J end by 3 bases, with 16 bases between. The CDR3 reads CAISESGGLDITDTQYF. CDR3 in DNA: TGTGCCATCAGTGAGTCCGGGGGCCTTGATATTACAGATACGCAGTATTTT.

CDR3 DNA: TGTGCCAGCAGTGAAGGACAGGGGACTTCCCCATCGTACTTC. This gives the protein CASSEGQGTSPSYF. V is TRBV2 and J is TRBJ2-7; 8 positions agree with TRBD1. Germline trimming cut 1 base from V and 12 bases from J; bases unmatched to any gene: 11. The CDR3 runs 14 residues. CDR1 and CDR2 (germline): SNHLY, FYNNEI.

This clone was recorded a few times. The chain combines TRBV6-1 with TRBJ1-2; 9 bases map to TRBD1. V shed 6 bases and J 4 bases; nucleotides not matched to a gene: 3. Germline CDR1 is MNHNS and CDR2 is SASEGT. The CDR3 runs 13 residues. The CDR3 DNA reads as TGTGCCAGCAGGACAGGGGGGGGCTATGGCTACACCTTC. It codes for CASRTGGGYGYTF.

This sequence joins TRBV11-2 and TRBJ2-5, with D unclear. CDR1 and CDR2 (germline): SGHAT, FQNNGV. V dropped 8 bases and J dropped 4 bases, with 8 bases sitting between them. CDR3 length: 11 residues. The CDR3: CASGSLETQYF. As DNA, the CDR3 is TGTGCCAGCGGCAGTCTAGAGACCCAGTACTTC.

The rearrangement uses TRBV6-5 and TRBJ2-7; the D is unclear. Germline lookup yields CDR1 MNHEY and CDR2 SVGAGI. The CDR3 consists of 14 residues. V was pared by 1 base and J by 1 base, with 8 bases between. The CDR3, as DNA: TGTGCCAGCAGTTACTATAGGAGTTCCTACGAGCAGTACTTC. It is translated as CASSYYRSSYEQYF.

This clone was picked up a small number of times. The chain employs TRBV4-1 and TRBJ2-5; 12 nucleotides agree with TRBD2. The CDR3 runs to 17 residues. Trimming removed 0 bases from V and 5 bases from J; junction bases left unmatched: 7. Per germline, CDR1 MGHRA and CDR2 YSYEKL. The CDR3 DNA reads TGCGCCAGCAGCCAAGAAGGGGCTAGCGGGGGGGCCGAGACCCAGTACTTC. The encoded protein is CASSQEGASGGAETQYF.

This chain connects TRBV19 to TRBJ2-3; TRBD1 might be the D (6 bases). Germline V gives CDR1 LNHDA, CDR2 SQIVND (reference sequence). V was clipped by 5 bases and J by 3 bases, with 9 bases between them. The CDR3 length is 13 residues. The CDR3, as DNA: TGTGCCAGTAGTGTTCAGGGGACAGATACGCAGTATTTT. It is translated as CASSVQGTDTQYF.

This clone was detected a few times. This sequence joins TRBV7-2 and TRBJ2-5; tentative D call: TRBD1 (6 bases). CDR3 size: 14 residues. V was shortened by 3 bases and J by 2 bases, with 10 bases between the two germline ends. Germline assignment: CDR1 SGHTA and CDR2 FQGNSA. The CDR3 sequence is CASSFQGFQETQYF. CDR3 sequence (DNA): TGTGCCAGCAGCTTCCAGGGGTTTCAAGAGACCCAGTACTTC.

The chain employs TRBV5-4 and TRBJ2-2; 7 positions agree with TRBD1. V trimming: 4 bases; J trimming: 4 bases; junction bases outside the gene matches: 4. Germline-derived CDR1 and CDR2 are SGHNT and YYREEE (reference sequence). This CDR3 is 14 amino acids long. CDR3 bases: TGTGCCAGCAGCGGGGGACAGCTCACCGGGGAGCTGTTTTTT. Encoded protein: CASSGGQLTGELFF.

The chain recombines TRBV6-5 with TRBJ2-5; 7 nucleotides line up with TRBD1. The V gene end was trimmed by 6 bases and the J gene end by 2 bases; junction bases not matched to a gene: 6. CDR3 size: 14 residues. The germline V gene has CDR1 MNHEY and CDR2 SVGAGI. The CDR3 nucleotides read TGTGCCAGCAGAAGGGGGCCGTATCAAGAGACCCAGTACTTC. Encoded protein: CASRRGPYQETQYF.

This sequence joins TRBV2 and TRBJ2-7; TRBD1 agrees at 8 bases. Germline lookup yields CDR1 SNHLY and CDR2 FYNNEI. The V and J ends lost 11 bases and 3 bases, in that order; junction bases with no gene match: 9. CDR3 size: 13 residues. The DNA of the CDR3 is TGTGCCGGGACCGGGACAGGAGGCTACGAGCAGTACTTC. This codes for CAGTGTGGYEQYF. Full variable domain (missing parts from reference TRBV2 and TRBJ2-7): EPEVTQTPSHQVTQMGQEVILRCVPISNHLYFYWYRQILGQKVEFLVSFYNNEISEKSEIFDDQFSVERPDGSNFTLKIRSTKLEDSAMYFCAGTGTGGYEQYFGPGTRLTVT.

V usage is TRBV25-1 and J usage is TRBJ2-1, with a possible D match to TRBD2 (7 bases). V shed 8 bases and J shed 5 bases, with 19 bases lying between them. Per germline, CDR1 MGHDK and CDR2 SYGVNS. The CDR3 contains 15 residues. CDR3 region: CASGGGTGAHNEQFF. The DNA for the CDR3 is TGTGCCAGCGGGGGGGGCACGGGGGCCCACAATGAGCAGTTCTTC. The full variable domain, completed using reference TRBV25-1 and TRBJ2-1, is EADIYQTPRYLVIGTGKKITLECSQTMGHDKMYWYQQDPGMELHLIHYSYGVNSTEKGDLSSESTVSRIRTEHFPLTLESARPSHTSQYLCASGGGTGAHNEQFFGPGTRLTVL.

The J gene is TRBJ1-5, the V gene TRBV7-2; 7 bases match TRBD1. The J segment lost 3 bases and the V segment lost 5 bases, leaving 7 bases of the junction unmatched. The CDR3 spans 15 residues. CDR1 and CDR2 (germline): SGHTA, FQGNSA. The CDR3 is CASSAGTEVNQPQHF. CDR3 DNA: TGTGCCAGCAGCGCCGGGACAGAAGTCAATCAGCCCCAGCATTTT.

V is TRBV7-2 and J is TRBJ2-7; weak D call: TRBD2 (6 bases). CDR1 is SGHTA and CDR2 is FQGNSA in the germline V gene. This CDR3 is built from 14 residues. The V end lost 4 bases, the J end lost 6 bases, and 16 bases lay between the germline ends. This CDR3 is CASSSGLTLGEQYF. CDR3 bases: TGTGCCAGCAGCTCGGGACTTACCCTCGGCGAGCAGTACTTC.

This rearrangement joins TRBV19 to TRBJ2-4; 12 bases map to TRBD2. Trimming cost V 4 bases and J 1 base; bases outside gene matches: 5. Germline lookup yields CDR1 LNHDA and CDR2 SQIVND (reference sequence). The CDR3 spans 17 residues. The chain's CDR3 is CASSRTSGGSAKNIQYF. The CDR3 region has the DNA TGTGCCAGTAGTAGAACTAGCGGGGGGTCGGCCAAAAACATTCAGTACTTC.

The J gene is TRBJ1-2, the V gene TRBV5-4, with D possibly being TRBD1 (5 bases). V was pared by 0 bases and J by 0 bases, with 6 bases between. CDR1 is SGHNT and CDR2 is YYREEE in the germline V gene (reference sequence). This CDR3 comprises 14 residues. The chain's CDR3 is CASSLAGPNYGYTF. The CDR3 nucleotides read TGTGCCAGCAGCTTGGCAGGGCCTAACTATGGCTACACCTTC.

By share, this clone counts as medium-sized. The chain joins TRBV6-1 to TRBJ1-6; D is uncertain. In germline, CDR1 is MNHNS, CDR2 SASEGT. This CDR3 region has 15 residues. The V end was cut by 6 bases, the J end by 0 bases, with 9 bases between. The CDR3 sequence is CASSQESSYNSPLHF. In DNA, the CDR3 is TGTGCCAGCAGCCAAGAGAGCTCCTATAATTCACCCCTCCACTTT.

The chain links TRBV7-9 to TRBJ2-5; 8 positions agree with TRBD2. Germline V gives CDR1 SEHNR, CDR2 FQNEAQ (reference sequence). Losses at the gene ends were 5 bases for V and 4 bases for J; bases not matched to a gene: 6. This CDR3 spans 14 amino acids. CDR3 loop: CASSPGLAGETQYF. The CDR3 bases are TGTGCCAGCAGCCCGGGGCTAGCGGGAGAGACCCAGTACTTC. Combining the CDR3 with reference TRBV7-9 and TRBJ2-5 gives the whole variable domain DTGVSQNPRHKITKRGQNVTFRCDPISEHNRLYWYRQTLGQGPEFLTYFQNEAQLEKSRLLSDRFSAERPKGSFSTLEIQRTEQGDSAMYLCASSPGLAGETQYFGPGTRLLVL.

The J gene is TRBJ1-6, the V gene TRBV2; D not certain. Germline assignment: CDR1 SNHLY and CDR2 FYNNEI. V was pared by 0 bases and J by 8 bases, with 8 bases between. The CDR3 length is 14 residues. The DNA of the CDR3 is TGTGCCAGCAGTGAAGCGCACGGGGATTCACCCCTCCACTTT. This sequence encodes CASSEAHGDSPLHF.

This rearrangement joins TRBV10-3 to TRBJ2-7; TRBD1 agrees at 7 bases. J gave up 3 bases and V 6 bases, and 11 bases lay outside the gene matches. Germline assignment: CDR1 ENHRY and CDR2 SYGVKD. The CDR3 runs to 15 residues. The CDR3 sequence is CAISLGTAKNYEQYF. Here the CDR3 DNA reads TGTGCCATCAGCCTTGGGACAGCGAAAAACTACGAGCAGTACTTC.

The CDR3 spells CASSQPRDRTYEQYF. For the CDR3, the DNA is TGCGCCAGCAGCCAGCCTAGGGACAGAACCTACGAGCAGTACTTC. The J gene is TRBJ2-7, the V gene TRBV4-1; 7 positions match TRBD1. V lost 3 bases and J lost 2; bases outside the gene matches: 7. CDR1 and CDR2 (germline): MGHRA, YSYEKL. The CDR3 runs 15 residues.

The rearrangement links TRBV28 to TRBJ2-7; unclear D gene. Between the trimmed V and J ends, which lost 4 bases and 3 bases, there was a span of 7 bases. Germline assignment: CDR1 MDHEN and CDR2 SYDVKM. This CDR3 spans 12 amino acids. This CDR3 is CASSSQFYEQYF. The DNA of the CDR3 is TGTGCCAGCAGTTCCCAATTCTACGAGCAGTACTTC.

This clone was observed a handful of times. The J gene is TRBJ2-7, the V gene TRBV28, with TRBD1 matching 7 bases. This CDR3 has 13 amino acids. V trimming: 10 bases; J trimming: 7 bases; junction bases outside the gene matches: 13. Germline V gene lookup returns CDR1 MDHEN and CDR2 SYDVKM. This CDR3 is CATGQVASREQYF. CDR3 bases: TGTGCCACCGGACAGGTGGCCTCTCGGGAGCAGTACTTC.

The chain is built from TRBV5-1 and TRBJ1-5; no clear D. This CDR3 spans 15 amino acids. Germline CDR1 and CDR2: SGHRS and YFSETQ. The V end was cut by 0 bases, the J end by 2 bases, with 9 bases between. Here the CDR3 reads CASSLGGNGNQPQHF. Here the CDR3 DNA reads TGCGCCAGCAGCTTGGGAGGTAATGGCAATCAGCCCCAGCATTTT.